This T cell receptor beta chain is drawn from a study of vaccination and CD4 T cells after COVID-19. The germline V gene has CDR1 LGHNT and CDR2 FRNRAP. CDR3 size: 18 residues. J was trimmed by 1 base and V by 0 bases; bases with no gene match: 10. For this clonotype: Antigen: not known.

Treatment denoted: approximately 10-day PBMC culture with coronavirus spike peptide pools or control peptides (ViraFEST assay). The Oncomine TCR Beta short-read assay generated sequence data from the DNA of cultured CD4+ T cells. TCRdb itself ran the PCR reads through MiXCR, one entry per CDR3 protein. The sample yields 20,000 or so distinct CDR3 sequences, about two fifths seen once. The sample here was CD4+ T cells from blood, cultured in vitro, taken before SARS-CoV-2 vaccination. J is TRBJ2-7 and V is TRBV12-5; 9 bases map to TRBD2. The origin of this receptor is a human donor who received a COVID-19 vaccine. CDR3 DNA: TGTGCTAGTGGTTTGGTAAAGCTCATAGCGGGAGCATCCTACGAGCAGTACTTC. Translation gives CASGLVKLIAGASYEQYF.